Reported below is one T cell receptor (beta chain). This clone was counted ten times or more. Its target antigen remains unknown. Base quality data are lacking; no much larger clone is found one base away. These data originate in a study of metastatic and nonmetastatic thyroid tumors (dated by TCRdb to between 2020 and 2021). For the wider study: Repertoires were compared across peripheral blood and tumor or nodule tissue samples from malignant and benign thyroid patients. Overall results and qualifications from the work: In both blood and tumor samples, malignant tumors were reported to have significantly higher TCR beta diversity than benign nodules.

The library was prepared using PCR. Data came from an Illumina HiSeq 4000. High-throughput sequencing was used to profile the CDR3 region of the TCR beta-chain in every patient. Turning to the authors' computational methods: The researchers built a classifier to tell apart papillary thyroid cancer patients with distant metastasis, based on CDR3 differences among clinicopathological groups. The Shannon index was used to assess repertoire diversity, and the Morisita-Horn index was used to assess tumor-blood repertoire similarity. TCRdb reprocessed the public reads (quality trimming at Q25 with fastp, clone calling with MiXCR) and kept in-frame beta chains. What appears here as the V and J calls and clone size reflects TCRdb's work, not the paper's. The sample table contains some 83,000 clones; only one count was recorded for approximately 12% of them. Together, the top ten hold roughly 8.2% of the sample.

Deletion took 11 bases off V and 4 bases off J, with a span of 12 bases between the germline ends. CDR1 and CDR2, looked up from the germline V gene, are ENHRY and SYGVKD. Including cysteine and phenylalanine, the CDR3 has 11 amino acids. The sequence is cut down to CDR3 DNA, 33 bases in frame from base 1. No patient had received any treatment before thyroid surgery. The study retrospectively analysed patient clinical samples collected from the early 2010s to the late 2010s using T-cell receptor beta sequencing. The TCR was taken from a female donor with papillary thyroid cancer or a benign thyroid nodule (not recorded which). Some clones in this sample may be carry-over from other donors' samples. Sequenced input: tumor tissue. This sequence uses TRBV10-3 and TRBJ2-7, and possibly TRBD2, on 6 matching bases. Here the CDR3 is given as CASSGDYEQYF. The DNA is TGTGCCTCTTCGGGGGATTACGAGCAGTACTTC.